This TCR beta chain was sequenced during a study of T cells in Graves' hyperthyroidism and ophthalmopathy. General study results and limits: Through a model of 13 V-J features, ophthalmopathy was separated from stable hyperthyroidism.

Amplification yielded TCR beta CDR3 regions, with RNA transcripts as the source. When the TCR CDR3 underwent first-round RT-PCR, the HTBI primer set was used. TCRdb re-analysed the multiplex PCR reads in MiXCR, keeping a single row per CDR3 protein. The repertoire holds more than 550,000 distinct CDR3 sequences, with over 15% as singletons. Diagnosis of hyperthyroidism was new in patients aged 18 to 65, and its duration was under 2 months. The PBMCs studied were ones that came from 8.5 to 10 ml fresh peripheral blood. Regarding this clonotype: Its specificity is not known. This may be a read error, as it is one base from a much larger clone.

CDR3 length: 13 residues. V was trimmed by 3 bases and J by 12 bases, leaving 17 bases between them. Germline loops: CDR1 ENHRY, CDR2 SYGVKD. The receptor comes from a woman aged 45-59 years with Graves' hyperthyroidism that later progressed to Graves' ophthalmopathy. The rearrangement links TRBV10-3 to TRBJ1-2, with D hard to call. Material: blood. The CDR3 sequence is CAISDPDTERDTF. The CDR3 DNA reads TGTGCCATCAGTGATCCCGATACGGAGCGTGACACCTTC.